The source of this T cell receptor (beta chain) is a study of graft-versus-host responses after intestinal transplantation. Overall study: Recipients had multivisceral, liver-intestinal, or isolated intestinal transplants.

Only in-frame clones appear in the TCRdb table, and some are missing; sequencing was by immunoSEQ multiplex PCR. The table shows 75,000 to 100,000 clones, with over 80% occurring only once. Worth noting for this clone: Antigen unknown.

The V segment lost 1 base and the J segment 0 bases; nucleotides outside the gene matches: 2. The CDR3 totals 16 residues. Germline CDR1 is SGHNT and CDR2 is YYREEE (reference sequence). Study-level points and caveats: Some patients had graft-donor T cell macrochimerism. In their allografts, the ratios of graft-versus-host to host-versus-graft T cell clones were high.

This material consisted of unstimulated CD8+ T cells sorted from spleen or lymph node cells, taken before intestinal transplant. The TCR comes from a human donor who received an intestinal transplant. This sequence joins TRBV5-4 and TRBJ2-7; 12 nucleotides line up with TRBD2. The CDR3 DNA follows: TGTGCCAGCAGCTTGACGACTAGCGGGAGCTCCTACGAGCAGTACTTC. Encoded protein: CASSLTTSGSSYEQYF.